Below, 9 T cell receptor beta chains from the same sample are listed, as sequenced in a study of CD8+ T cells in alopecia areata. RNA extraction and reverse transcription yielded cDNA as sequencing template. The method was immunoSEQ multiplex PCR; TCRdb's version includes in-frame clones alone and lacks a portion of them. Seen here are around 100,000 clones, approximately 84% observed once, and the top ten hold roughly 11%. This sample's treatment: oral pan-JAK inhibitor, 5-10 mg twice daily. The sample was CD8+ T cells sorted from blood, taken at week 34, from a patient treated with tofacitinib. The receptors were gathered from a human donor with alopecia areata.

This chain connects TRBV7-6 to TRBJ2-3, with 8 bases identical to TRBD2. Germline loops: CDR1 SGHVS, CDR2 FNYEAQ. The CDR3 has 14 residues. V shed 2 bases and J 6 bases; nucleotides not matched to a gene: 4. For the CDR3, the DNA is TGTGCCAGCAGCTTAAACGGCGGGAGGGATACGCAGTATTTT. It translates to CASSLNGGRDTQYF.

This sequence joins TRBV19 and TRBJ2-7; no definite D call. CDR1 and CDR2 (germline): LNHDA, SQIVND (reference sequence). Deletions cut 3 bases from V and 3 bases from J, with 3 bases between. This CDR3 has 11 residues. This CDR3 is CASSIFYEQYF. The CDR3 coding sequence is TGTGCCAGTAGTATCTTCTACGAGCAGTACTTC.

The genes are TRBV29-1 and TRBJ2-7; D might be TRBD2 (6 bases). Per the germline V gene, CDR1 is SQVTM and CDR2 is ANQGSEA. CDR3 length equals 13 residues. Between the trimmed V and J ends, which lost 5 bases and 3 bases, there was a span of 14 bases. The CDR3 DNA reads TGCAGCGTTATAGGAGGGCCCGTCTACGAGCAGTACTTC. Its translation: CSVIGGPVYEQYF.

The rearrangement joins TRBV4-1 to TRBJ2-3; the match to TRBD2 covers 7 bases. The CDR3 is made up of 16 amino acids. From germline, CDR1 is MGHRA and CDR2 YSYEKL. V lost 3 bases, J lost 2 bases, and 8 bases stayed unmatched. This CDR3 reads CASSHDPRDYTDTQYF. The CDR3 DNA reads as TGCGCCAGCAGCCACGACCCCCGGGACTACACAGATACGCAGTATTTT.

This chain joins TRBV6-5 and TRBJ2-3; D unresolved. CDR1 MNHEY and CDR2 SVGAGI come from the germline V gene. V lost 0 bases and J 2 bases, leaving 9 bases between the germline ends. The CDR3 consists of 15 residues. The CDR3 nucleotides read TGTGCCAGCAGTTACTCGCCGGCTGTCACAGATACGCAGTATTTT. Amino acids: CASSYSPAVTDTQYF.

The J gene is TRBJ2-7, the V gene TRBV6-5, with D perhaps matching TRBD2 (5 bases). V was cut by 0 bases and J by 2 bases, with 5 bases left in between. CDR3 size: 13 residues. From germline, CDR1 is MNHEY and CDR2 SVGAGI. The CDR3 region is CASSYSGAYEQYF. CDR3 nucleotides: TGTGCCAGCAGTTACTCCGGGGCCTACGAGCAGTACTTC.

A word on this clone: In this CDR3 the conserved last residue, phenylalanine or tryptophan, is missing, so a read error is likely. It is unclear where the CDR3 begins or ends on the DNA, so no DNA is shown, and the CDR3 is as TCRdb lists it. The CDR3 spells CSARDGTDLGV. The chain couples TRBV20-1 to TRBJ1-4. The CDR3 contains 11 residues when both ends are counted. Germline CDR1 is DFQATT and CDR2 is SNEGSKA (reference sequence).

The rearrangement links TRBV27 to TRBJ2-5; the match to TRBD2 covers 8 bases. CDR3 length: 15 amino acids. Trimming took 4 bases from V and 2 from J; bases not matched to a gene: 6. The V gene's germline CDR1 is MNHEY and CDR2 SMNVEV (reference sequence). The chain's CDR3 is CASSSRLARQETQYF. The CDR3 nucleotides are TGTGCCAGCAGTTCCCGACTAGCGCGGCAAGAGACCCAGTACTTC.

This clone was observed a single time. The genes are TRBV19 and TRBJ1-1; TRBD1 might be the D (5 bases). Germline V gene lookup returns CDR1 LNHDA and CDR2 SQIVND (reference sequence). The V end lost 5 bases, the J end lost 11 bases, and 9 bases lay between the germline ends. The CDR3 is 10 residues long. The CDR3, as DNA: TGTGCCAGTAGTCGGGGCGAGGCTTTCTTT. Protein: CASSRGEAFF. The full variable domain, completed using reference TRBV19 and TRBJ1-1, is DGGITQSPKYLFRKEGQNVTLSCEQNLNHDAMYWYRQDPGQGLRLIYYSQIVNDFQKGDIAEGYSVSREKKESFPLTVTSAQKNPTAFYLCASSRGEAFFGQGTRLTVV.